A selection of T cell receptor beta chains follows, all from one sample in a study of glioma-infiltrating T cells. One entry per CDR3 protein, called by TCRdb with MiXCR from the multiplex PCR reads. The profile shows tens of thousands of distinct CDR3 sequences, 20% to 25% of them singletons. The specimen was glioma tissue, nonneoplastic brain tissue, or PBMCs (not recorded which). The receptors derive from a human donor with low-grade glioma or glioblastoma, undergoing nonglioma brain surgery, or in good health (not recorded which). Both conserved end residues are part of each CDR3. Fields, in order: clone size, D gene, V gene, J gene, CDR3 protein, CDR3 DNA. D genes are given only for firm matches. Only some rows state a clone size, as once, few, many or a class for expanded clones.

>NA|NA|TRBV2|TRBJ1-2
CAISVNRAPNYGYIF
TGTGCCATCAGTGTCAACAGGGCACCGAACTATGGCTACATCTTC
>NA|NA|TRBV11-2|TRBJ2-3
CASLLTLTQPTDTQYF
TGTGCCAGCCTCCTTACGCTAACACAACCCACAGATACGCAGTATTTT
>NA|NA|TRBV5-1|TRBJ1-2
CASSLVRRGNYGYTF
TGCGCCAGCAGCTTGGTTCGCAGGGGAAACTATGGCTACACCTTC
>many|NA|TRBV15|TRBJ2-1
CATSRVGRASENEQFF
TGTGCCACCAGCAGAGTGGGTCGGGCTAGCGAAAATGAGCAGTTCTTC
>many|NA|TRBV2|TRBJ2-1
CASSGWWTGNEQFF
TGTGCCAGCAGTGGGTGGTGGACGGGGAATGAGCAGTTCTTC
>few|NA|TRBV11-2|TRBJ1-2
CASSPTGRAYGYTF
TGTGCCAGCAGCCCCACCGGCAGGGCTTATGGCTACACCTTC
>many|NA|TRBV6-1|TRBJ2-1
CASRPLMKANEQFF
TGTGCCAGCAGACCCCTTATGAAGGCCAATGAGCAGTTCTTC
>many|NA|TRBV7-8|TRBJ2-7
CASRPRMRAYEQYF
TGTGCCAGCAGACCTCGCATGAGGGCCTACGAGCAATACTTC
>many|NA|TRBV6-6|TRBJ1-2
CASSYSGDANYGYTF
TGTGCCAGCAGTTACTCGGGGGACGCAAACTATGGCTACACCTTC
>many|NA|TRBV16|TRBJ2-3
CASSPWDAFTDTQYF
TGTGCCAGCAGTCCCTGGGACGCCTTCACAGATACGCAGTATTTT
>many|TRBD1|TRBV18|TRBJ2-7
CASSPHTGEEQYF
TGTGCCAGCTCACCCCACACAGGGGAAGAGCAGTACTTC